Each of the 8 T cell receptor beta chains below was sequenced from the same sample in a study of cytomegalovirus exposure and HLA in healthy donors (TCRdb year 2017). The library came from the immunoSEQ multiplex PCR assay. The multiplex PCR relied on a mix of 60 forward primers for TCR Vbeta segments and 13 reverse primers for TCR Jbeta segments. Drawn from immuneACCESS, this table holds only the in-frame rearrangements with V and J called that TCRdb kept. Clones are partly lost; checked studies trace under half to an unresolved V gene and leave the rest unexplained. For this sample there are about 150,000 clones; 75% to 85% appear just once. Approximately 8% of the sample is held by the ten biggest clonotypes. The specimen sequenced was PBMCs. The receptors derive from a man aged 25-45 years in good health and CMV-seropositive.

This chain connects TRBV28 to TRBJ1-1; unclear D gene. V shed 4 bases and J shed 6 bases, with 18 bases lying between them. This CDR3 comprises 15 residues. Germline V gene sequence: CDR1 MDHEN, CDR2 SYDVKM. Here the CDR3 DNA reads TGTGCCAGCAGTTCCCCTGTCCTGGTTAGCGCTGAAGCTTTCTTT. Encoded protein: CASSSPVLVSAEAFF. Complete variable domain (other parts from reference TRBV28 and TRBJ1-1): DVKVTQSSRYLVKRTGEKVFLECVQDMDHENMFWYRQDPGLGLRLIYFSYDVKMKEKGDIPEGYSVSREKKERFSLILESASTNQTSMYLCASSSPVLVSAEAFFGQGTRLTVV.

This chain links TRBV4-1 with TRBJ1-2, with D possibly TRBD1 on 5 matching bases. Germline CDR1 reads MGHRA; CDR2 reads YSYEKL. There are 16 residues in the CDR3. The V end lost 0 bases, the J end lost 3 bases, and 14 bases lay between the germline ends. CDR3 nucleotide sequence: TGCGCCAGCAGCCAAGAACGGAAGGGGCCGTACTATGGCTACACCTTC. Residues: CASSQERKGPYYGYTF.

This chain joins TRBV7-9 and TRBJ1-1; D is undetermined. The CDR3 is 13 residues long. Germline V CDR1 and CDR2: SEHNR, FQNEAQ (reference sequence). Trimming pared 5 bases from V and 8 bases from J, leaving 15 bases between. This chain's CDR3 is CASSPGMFAEAFF. DNA for the CDR3: TGTGCCAGCAGCCCCGGGATGTTCGCAGAAGCTTTCTTT. The variable domain in full, with the rest retrieved from reference TRBV7-9 and TRBJ1-1, is DTGVSQNPRHKITKRGQNVTFRCDPISEHNRLYWYRQTLGQGPEFLTYFQNEAQLEKSRLLSDRFSAERPKGSFSTLEIQRTEQGDSAMYLCASSPGMFAEAFFGQGTRLTVV.

CDR3 amino acids: CAWGTKAPRGYTF. CDR3 DNA sequence: TGTGCCTGGGGTACTAAGGCACCCAGAGGCTACACCTTC. V usage is TRBV30 and J usage is TRBJ1-2; unclear D gene. The CDR3 spans 13 residues. The V end was cut by 5 bases, the J end by 8 bases, with 18 bases between. CDR1 GTSNPN and CDR2 SVGIG come from the germline V gene (reference sequence). Variable domain in full (rest from reference TRBV30 and TRBJ1-2): SQTIHQWPATLVQPVGSPLSLECTVEGTSNPNLYWYRQAAGRGLQLLFYSVGIGQISSEVPQNLSASRPQDRQFILSSKKLLLSDSGFYLCAWGTKAPRGYTFGSGTRLTVV.

This clone was seen a few times. The genes are TRBV7-9 and TRBJ1-2; D might be TRBD1 (6 bases). In germline, CDR1 is SEHNR, CDR2 FQNEAQ (reference sequence). V lost 0 bases and J 3 bases, leaving 14 bases between the germline ends. The CDR3 is 16 residues long. CDR3 nucleotides: TGTGCCAGCAGCTTAGCCCGAACAGGGTTAGACTATGGCTACACCTTC. This gives the protein CASSLARTGLDYGYTF.

This clone occurred a few times. The chain has TRBV27 and TRBJ2-7; D not certain. Germline V lookup: CDR1 MNHEY, CDR2 SMNVEV (reference sequence). The CDR3 is 13 residues long. The V end lost 4 bases, the J end lost 0 bases, and 7 bases lay between the germline ends. The DNA of the CDR3 is TGTGCCAGCAGTTATGCAGGCTCCTACGAGCAGTACTTC. Protein: CASSYAGSYEQYF.

On this clone itself: One end of the junction varies from germline; a read error may be responsible. The chain joins TRBV30 to TRBJ1-2, with no clear D. The V gene's germline CDR1 is GTSNPN and CDR2 SVGIG (reference sequence). The CDR3 length is 10 residues. The CDR3 sequence is CASLDYVYTF. Here the CDR3 DNA reads TGTGCCTCTCTGGACTATGTCTACACCTTC.

There are a few counts of this clone. This chain joins TRBV11-1 and TRBJ2-7; TRBD2 matches at 11 bases. CDR3 size: 15 residues. V lost 5 bases, J lost 1 base, and 4 bases stayed unmatched. Germline V CDR1 and CDR2: SGHAT, FQDESV (reference sequence). DNA for the CDR3: TGTGCCAGCAGCCCTAGCGGGAGGAGGTCCTACGAGCAGTACTTC. This codes for CASSPSGRRSYEQYF.